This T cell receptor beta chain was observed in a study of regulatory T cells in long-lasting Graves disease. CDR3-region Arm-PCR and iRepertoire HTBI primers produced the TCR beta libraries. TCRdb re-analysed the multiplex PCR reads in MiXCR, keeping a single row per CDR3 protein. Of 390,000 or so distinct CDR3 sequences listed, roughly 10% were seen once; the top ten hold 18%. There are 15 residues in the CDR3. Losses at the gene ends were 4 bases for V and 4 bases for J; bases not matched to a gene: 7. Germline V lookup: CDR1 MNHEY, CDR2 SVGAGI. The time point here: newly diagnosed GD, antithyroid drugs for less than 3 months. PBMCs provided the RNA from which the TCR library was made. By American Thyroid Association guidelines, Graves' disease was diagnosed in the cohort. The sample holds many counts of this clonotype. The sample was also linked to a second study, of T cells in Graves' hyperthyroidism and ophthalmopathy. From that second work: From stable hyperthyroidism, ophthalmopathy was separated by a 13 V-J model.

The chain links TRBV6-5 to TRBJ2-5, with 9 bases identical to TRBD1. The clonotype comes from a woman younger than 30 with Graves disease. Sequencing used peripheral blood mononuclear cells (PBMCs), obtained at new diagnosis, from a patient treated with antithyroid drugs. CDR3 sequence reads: CASSSTGGRGETQYF. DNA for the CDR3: TGTGCCAGCAGTTCGACAGGGGGTCGAGGAGAGACCCAGTACTTC.